This TCR beta chain was recorded in a study of T-cell reconstitution after alpha-beta-depleted transplantation in children. Points from the study as a whole: Expanded clones from the graft, numbering several hundred, reportedly supplied alpha-beta T cells about two months after transplant. A year post-transplant, T-cell counts and diversity derived mostly from newly produced T cells.

As it was prepared, the TCRbeta library received unique molecular identifiers. Each CDR3 protein gets one entry after TCRdb re-called the PCR reads with MiXCR. Here the sample spans about a million distinct CDR3 sequences, roughly 31% being singletons. This clonotype occurred a few times. Its target is unknown. This specimen was PBMCs, mostly from graft donor cells, taken 360 days after TCRalphabeta/CD19-depleted stem cell transplant. This receptor was identified in a boy under three years old who had a stem cell transplant for SCID, so the T cells may come from the graft donor.

The DNA of the CDR3 is TGTGCCAGCAGTCCCGAGGGACAGGGAGGTCCTCGGGAGCAGTTCTTC. Translating it yields CASSPEGQGGPREQFF. V usage is TRBV12-3 or TRBV12-4 and J usage is TRBJ2-1; 9 bases agree with TRBD1. The V segment lost 5 bases and the J segment 10 bases; nucleotides outside the gene matches: 15. The length of the CDR3 is 16 residues.